This TCR beta chain was obtained from a study of early T cells in non-severe SARS-CoV-2 infection. Study details: Sequencing input comprised bulk RNA from unsorted whole blood; chain pairing was not available.

This clonotype came up a few times. The TCR library protocol was used to attach unique molecular identifiers. These identifiers were attached to individual cDNA molecules. TCRdb itself ran the 5' RACE reads through MiXCR, one entry per CDR3 protein. The sample contains about 76,000 distinct CDR3 sequences, 10% to 15% of which appear only once. Germline V CDR1 and CDR2: SGDLS, YYNGEE. Trimming took 7 bases from V and 0 from J, leaving 9 bases between them. CDR3 length: 13 residues. Material for sequencing was whole blood. This chain joins TRBV9 and TRBJ2-3; a weak D match, TRBD1 (5 bases). This sequence was found in an adult who was a healthcare worker with PCR-confirmed SARS-CoV-2 infection or an uninfected control (not recorded which). The CDR3 spells CASGALSTDTQYF. CDR3 DNA sequence: TGTGCCAGCGGGGCACTTAGCACAGATACGCAGTATTTT.